Presented here are 14 T cell receptor beta chains from one specimen sequenced in a study of blood T cell repertoires in COVID-19. Clones were read by immunoSEQ multiplex PCR, and TCRdb kept only the in-frame ones, dropping some. The repertoire has 200,000 to 300,000 clones, around four fifths of them found once; the top ten carry 3.5% to 4.5%. Material: peripheral blood. The source is a man between 50 and 59 years old with acute or convalescent COVID-19.

As DNA, the CDR3 is TGTGCCAGCAGCTCGGGGGGTACGGAAAAACTGTTTTTT. Protein: CASSSGGTEKLFF. This rearrangement joins TRBV3-1 (or the pseudogene TRBV3-2) to TRBJ1-4, with D perhaps matching TRBD1 (5 bases). The CDR3 extends over 13 amino acids. The germline gives CDR1 LGHDT, CDR2 YNNKEL (reference sequence). V was trimmed by 5 bases and J by 8 bases, leaving 12 bases between them.

This chain connects TRBV7-7 to TRBJ2-2; D not resolved. The V end was cut by 11 bases, the J end by 0 bases, with 10 bases between. The CDR3 consists of 13 residues. Germline values: CDR1 SSHAT, CDR2 FNYEAQ (reference sequence). CDR3 sequence: CASTRSNTGELFF. Here the CDR3 DNA reads TGTGCCTCAACTCGATCGAACACCGGGGAGCTGTTTTTT.

The V gene is TRBV27, the J gene TRBJ1-6, with TRBD1 as a possible D gene (5 bases). Germline V lookup: CDR1 MNHEY, CDR2 SMNVEV (reference sequence). This CDR3 contains 14 residues. V was pared by 2 bases and J by 10 bases, with 12 bases between. The CDR3 is CASSLGVPGSPLHF. CDR3 coding DNA: TGTGCCAGCAGTTTAGGGGTTCCAGGGTCACCCCTCCACTTT.

CDR3 protein: CASSFYSYEQYF. CDR3 sequence (DNA): TGTGCCAGCAGTTTTTACTCCTACGAGCAGTACTTC. V and J are TRBV28 and TRBJ2-7; D not resolved. Germline lookup yields CDR1 MDHEN and CDR2 SYDVKM. V was pared by 3 bases and J by 0 bases, with 3 bases between. CDR3 size: 12 residues.

V gene TRBV11-2 combines with J gene TRBJ2-7; TRBD2 aligns across 7 bases. The CDR3 is made up of 14 amino acids. After removal of 4 bases from V and 3 bases from J, the junction contained 6 bases not matched to a gene. Germline lookup yields CDR1 SGHAT and CDR2 FQNNGV. In DNA, the CDR3 is TGTGCCAGCAGCTCAGGACTAGAGGGCTACGAGCAGTACTTC. Translated, it gives CASSSGLEGYEQYF.

The V and J genes are TRBV6-5 and TRBJ1-2; 8 bases fit TRBD1. V shed 5 bases, J shed 8 bases, and the junction held 7 bases outside the gene matches. The CDR3 totals 13 residues. Germline V gene lookup returns CDR1 MNHEY and CDR2 SVGAGI. The CDR3 spells CASSTQGAGGYTF. The CDR3 DNA follows: TGTGCCAGCAGTACCCAGGGGGCAGGCGGCTACACCTTC.

This clone was recorded once. The gene calls are TRBV6-5 and TRBJ2-1; D is possibly TRBD1 (7 bases). Germline lookup yields CDR1 MNHEY and CDR2 SVGAGI. CDR3 length: 13 residues. The V and J ends lost 0 bases and 15 bases respectively, with 15 bases between them. The CDR3, as DNA: TGTGCCAGCAGTTACTCGTGGAGGGGGCTCGCGTTCTTC. Translation gives CASSYSWRGLAFF.

The chain recombines TRBV7-8 with TRBJ1-3; tentative D call: TRBD1 (6 bases). V was pared by 2 bases and J by 4 bases, with 15 bases between. In germline, CDR1 is SGHVS, CDR2 FQNEAQ. CDR3 length: 16 amino acids. The CDR3 protein is CASSLLGNRVGNTIYF. The CDR3 DNA sequence: TGTGCCAGCAGCTTATTAGGGAACAGGGTCGGAAACACCATATATTTT.

The genes are TRBV7-8 and TRBJ1-2, with a possible D match to TRBD1 (5 bases). This CDR3 has 15 residues. V was clipped by 6 bases and J by 4 bases, with 18 bases between them. The germline V gene has CDR1 SGHVS and CDR2 FQNEAQ. CDR3: CASSPTGGVVYGYTF. Here the CDR3 DNA reads TGTGCCAGCAGTCCAACGGGGGGGGTTGTCTATGGCTACACCTTC.

V and J are TRBV7-9 and TRBJ2-5, with TRBD1 matching over 8 bases. Germline V gives CDR1 SEHNR, CDR2 FQNEAQ (reference sequence). The CDR3 totals 16 residues. Trimming cost V 1 base and J 3 bases; bases outside gene matches: 7. DNA for the CDR3: TGTGCCAGCAGCTTAGGGCCAGGGGGCCCAAAAGAGACCCAGTACTTC. Its translation is CASSLGPGGPKETQYF.

The rearrangement uses TRBV19 and TRBJ1-3; weak D call: TRBD1 (6 bases). The CDR3 spans 18 residues. V shed 3 bases and J shed 2 bases, with 20 bases lying between them. Germline V lookup: CDR1 LNHDA, CDR2 SQIVND (reference sequence). This chain's CDR3 is CASSIFGGSGKPGNTIYF. The CDR3 DNA is TGTGCCAGTAGTATTTTTGGGGGCTCCGGGAAACCTGGAAACACCATATATTTT.

This clone was observed a few times. The V and J genes are TRBV30 and TRBJ1-1; 8 bases fit TRBD1. The CDR3 has 13 residues. The germline CDR1 and CDR2 sequences are GTSNPN and SVGIG (reference sequence). J gave up 5 bases and V 5 bases, and 7 bases lay outside the gene matches. The CDR3 protein is CAWLGQGQTEAFF. The CDR3 DNA is TGTGCCTGGCTCGGACAGGGACAAACTGAAGCTTTCTTT.

This clone was recorded once. V usage is TRBV5-6 and J usage is TRBJ2-7, with D unclear. This CDR3 has 11 residues. CDR1 SGHDT and CDR2 YYEEEE come from the germline V gene. V gave up 4 bases and J gave up 3 bases, with 5 bases separating them. Here the CDR3 reads CASSLGYEQYF. CDR3 nucleotide sequence: TGTGCCAGCAGCCTAGGCTACGAGCAGTACTTC.

The chain employs TRBV7-3 and TRBJ2-5; D remains unclear. Germline V lookup: CDR1 SGHTA, CDR2 FQGTGA. V gave up 6 bases and J gave up 7 bases, with 12 bases separating them. This CDR3 contains 12 residues. The CDR3 region is CASSNPPGTQYF. CDR3 nucleotides: TGTGCCAGCAGTAACCCGCCGGGGACCCAGTACTTC. Together with reference TRBV7-3 and TRBJ2-5, the CDR3 gives the full variable domain: GAGVSQTPSNKVTEKGKYVELRCDPISGHTALYWYRQSLGQGPEFLIYFQGTGAADDSGLPNDRFFAVRPEGSVSTLKIQRTERGDSAVYLCASSNPPGTQYFGPGTRLLVL.